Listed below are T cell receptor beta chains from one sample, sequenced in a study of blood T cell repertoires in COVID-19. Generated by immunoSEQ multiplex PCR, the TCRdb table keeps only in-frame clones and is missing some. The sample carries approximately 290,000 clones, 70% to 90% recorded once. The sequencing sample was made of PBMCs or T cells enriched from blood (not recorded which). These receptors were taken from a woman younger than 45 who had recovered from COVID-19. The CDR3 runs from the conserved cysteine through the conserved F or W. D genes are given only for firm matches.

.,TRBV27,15,CASSAFWEFSYEQYF
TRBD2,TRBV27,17,CASSPRGAGGTTDTQYF
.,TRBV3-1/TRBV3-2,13,CASSQGVVYGYTF
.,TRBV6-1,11,CASSEALRLDF
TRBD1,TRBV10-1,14,CASSVYRGNYGYTF
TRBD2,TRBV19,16,CASSFGTSGVTGELFF
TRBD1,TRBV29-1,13,CSVGTGGHTEAFF
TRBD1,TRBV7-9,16,CASTLPTGGMSDEQFF
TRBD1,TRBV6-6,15,CASSYDRGVNSPLHF
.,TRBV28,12,CASSYREVRAFF
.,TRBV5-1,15,CASSLVQGFNYGYTF
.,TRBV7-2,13,CASRPVETGELFF
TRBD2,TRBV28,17,CASSLKGRTSVNNEQFF
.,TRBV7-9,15,CASRGSGHLNTEAFF
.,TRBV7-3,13,CASSLTPGLEAFF
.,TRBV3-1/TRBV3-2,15,CASSQDSVYNSPLHF
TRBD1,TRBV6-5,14,CASSLKGQAHGYTF
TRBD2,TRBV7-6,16,CASSLGGSGSSETQYF
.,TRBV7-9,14,CASTAGDGGNTIYF
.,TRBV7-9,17,CASSLADRSSGANVLTF
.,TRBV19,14,CASSIRANTGELFF
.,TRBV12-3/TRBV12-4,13,CASSLNSNYGYTF